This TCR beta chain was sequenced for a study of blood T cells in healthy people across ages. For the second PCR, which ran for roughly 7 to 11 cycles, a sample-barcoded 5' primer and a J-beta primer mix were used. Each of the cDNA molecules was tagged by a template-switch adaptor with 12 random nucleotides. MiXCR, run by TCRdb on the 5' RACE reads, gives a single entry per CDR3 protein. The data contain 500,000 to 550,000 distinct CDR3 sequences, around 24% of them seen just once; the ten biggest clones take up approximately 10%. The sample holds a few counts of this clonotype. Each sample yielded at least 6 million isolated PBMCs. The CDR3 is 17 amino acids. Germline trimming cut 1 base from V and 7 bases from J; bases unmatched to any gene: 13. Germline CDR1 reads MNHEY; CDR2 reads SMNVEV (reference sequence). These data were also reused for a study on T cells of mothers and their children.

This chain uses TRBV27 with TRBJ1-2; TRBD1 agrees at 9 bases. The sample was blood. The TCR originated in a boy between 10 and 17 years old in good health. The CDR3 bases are TGTGCCAGCAGTTTATATGCCGCGAGGACAGGGGTTTCTGGCTACACCTTC. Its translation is CASSLYAARTGVSGYTF.